Here is one TCR beta chain with its context. As yet, its antigen is unknown. These data originate in a study of cytomegalovirus exposure and HLA in healthy donors. Looking at the study overall: From HLA-typed donors, an early data release held approximately 85 million unique TCRs. Regarding the study as a whole: Some segments of the V type, notably TRBV6-2 and TRBV6-3, were excluded as indistinguishable.

Germline assignment: CDR1 LNHDA and CDR2 SQIVND (reference sequence). This CDR3 region has 15 residues. With 5 bases clipped from V and 2 bases from J, the junction kept 6 bases outside the gene matches. A multiplex PCR was run with 60 Vbeta primers and 13 Jbeta primers. The method was immunoSEQ multiplex PCR; TCRdb's version includes in-frame clones alone and lacks a portion of them. The sample shows under 35,000 clones, 60% to 80% of them seen only once. The rearrangement joins TRBV19 to TRBJ2-7; 10 nucleotides align to TRBD1. The material sequenced was PBMCs. The origin of this receptor is a male donor in good health and CMV-seropositive. CDR3 nucleotides: TGTGCCAGTAGTTACCGGGACAGGGGTACCTACGAGCAGTACTTC. Protein sequence: CASSYRDRGTYEQYF.